The 21 T cell receptor beta chains presented below share a single source sample, sequenced in a study of identical twins. TCRdb re-analysed the 5' RACE reads in MiXCR, keeping a single row per CDR3 protein. The table lists some 730,000 distinct CDR3 sequences, 15% to 20% of them singletons, with 13% in the top ten. These data were also reused for a study on T cells expressing NK-cell markers.

The sample was PBMCs. The receptors were sampled from a woman aged 18 to 35 in good health.

This clonotype has more than one count but fewer than ten. The junction departs from germline at one end; a sequencing error may be responsible. The chain employs TRBV5-1 and TRBJ2-7, with TRBD1 matching over 10 bases. The CDR3 is made up of 17 amino acids. Germline assignment: CDR1 SGHRS and CDR2 YFSETQ. CDR3 sequence reads: CTSSGKPPGQGNHEQYF. In DNA form, the CDR3 reads TGCACCAGCAGCGGTAAGCCTCCGGGACAGGGGAACCACGAGCAGTACTTC.

This chain joins TRBV5-6 and TRBJ2-7, with D perhaps matching TRBD1 or TRBD2 (5 bases each). Trimming left V 0 bases short and J 4 bases short, with 20 bases between. This CDR3 has 17 residues. Germline CDR1 and CDR2: SGHDT and YYEEEE. CDR3 region: CASSLGRQPRGPYEQYF. DNA for the CDR3: TGTGCCAGCAGCTTGGGGCGACAGCCCAGAGGGCCTTACGAGCAGTACTTC.

The V and J genes are TRBV12-5 and TRBJ2-7; 10 bases fit TRBD2. This CDR3 has 15 residues. Trimming cost V 7 bases and J 1 base; bases outside gene matches: 7. CDR1 LGHNT and CDR2 FRNRAP come from the germline V gene. The CDR3 coding sequence is TGTGCTAGTGCTCCCGGACTAGCGGAATCCTACGAGCAGTACTTC. It codes for CASAPGLAESYEQYF. Complete variable domain (other parts from reference TRBV12-5 and TRBJ2-7): DARVTQTPRHKVTEMGQEVTMRCQPILGHNTVFWYRQTMMQGLELLAYFRNRAPLDDSGMPKDRFSAEMPDATLATLKIQPSEPRDSAVYFCASAPGLAESYEQYFGPGTRLTVT.

The table lists this clonotype with a few counts. The chain carries TRBV18 and TRBJ2-7; a possible D gene is TRBD2 (5 bases). The CDR3 loop spans 15 amino acids. Germline CDR1 reads KGHSH; CDR2 reads LQKENI. The germline V and J ends were trimmed by 2 bases and 1 base, with 12 bases remaining between them. CDR3 residues: CASSPVGRGSYEQYF. In DNA form, the CDR3 reads TGTGCCAGCTCACCAGTCGGTCGGGGTTCCTACGAGCAGTACTTC.

This clonotype turned up a few times. This chain uses TRBV21-1 with TRBJ1-6. TRBV21-1 is assigned pseudogene status. CDR3 length: 10 residues. CDR3 coding DNA: TGTGCCAGCACAGGTTGGCCCCTCCACTTT. Amino acid sequence: CASTGWPLHF.

This chain joins TRBV25-1 and TRBJ1-2, with D possibly TRBD1 on 5 matching bases. The CDR3 runs 12 residues. V shed 4 bases and J shed 4 bases, with 7 bases lying between them. Germline CDR1 is MGHDK and CDR2 is SYGVNS. CDR3 amino acids: CASSGGAYGYTF. The CDR3 bases are TGTGCCAGCAGTGGTGGGGCCTATGGCTACACCTTC.

The chain recombines TRBV20-1 with TRBJ1-6, with a possible D match to TRBD1 (6 bases). Trimming left V 2 bases short and J 1 base short, with 9 bases between. Germline lookup yields CDR1 DFQATT and CDR2 SNEGSKA (reference sequence). The length of the CDR3 is 15 residues. The CDR3 reads CSARTQGSYNSPLHF. The CDR3 region has the DNA TGCAGTGCTAGAACACAGGGTTCCTATAATTCACCCCTCCACTTT.

A few counts support this clonotype. The chain employs TRBV6-1 and TRBJ2-1; D may be TRBD2 (5 bases). CDR1 and CDR2 from the germline V gene are MNHNS and SASEGT. Trimming pared 6 bases from V and 6 bases from J, leaving 12 bases between. CDR3 size: 13 residues. As DNA, the CDR3 is TGTGCCAGCAGCGACGGGAATCTCAATGAGCAGTTCTTC. Residues: CASSDGNLNEQFF.

The V call is TRBV10-3, the J call TRBJ2-7; D tentatively fits TRBD1 or TRBD2 (5 bases each). Between the trimmed V and J ends, which lost 6 bases and 6 bases, there was a span of 9 bases. This CDR3 is built from 11 residues. Germline CDR1 ENHRY, CDR2 SYGVKD. CDR3 coding DNA: TGTGCCATCAGCGGGACCGGCGAGCAGTACTTC. This translates into CAISGTGEQYF.

In regard to this clonotype: At one end the junction does not follow the germline gene, possibly because of a read error. This chain joins TRBV10-3 and TRBJ1-4; no reliable D call. CDR3 length: 9 amino acids. In germline, CDR1 is ENHRY, CDR2 SYGVKD. In nucleotides, the CDR3 is TGTGCCATCAGTGAATCCCTTCGTTTT. Its translation: CAISESLRF.

This clonotype was observed a few times. The chain couples TRBV5-6 to TRBJ2-7, with 11 bases that match TRBD2. The germline gives CDR1 SGHDT, CDR2 YYEEEE. The CDR3 extends over 16 amino acids. The ends lost 4 bases at V and 9 bases at J; junction bases unmatched: 15. CDR3 amino acids: CASSPLSGTSGLTQYF. The CDR3 DNA reads TGTGCCAGCAGCCCTCTCTCCGGGACTAGCGGATTGACGCAGTACTTC.

In this sample, this clonotype turned up a few times. This sequence joins TRBV7-6 and TRBJ2-7; TRBD1 or TRBD2 may be the D gene (5 bases each). This CDR3 region has 14 residues. Trimming removed 5 bases at V and 2 bases at J, with 13 bases between. Germline CDR1 reads SGHVS; CDR2 reads FNYEAQ. This CDR3 reads CASSVAGSTYEQYF. CDR3 nucleotides: TGTGCCAGCAGCGTCGCAGGGAGCACCTACGAGCAGTACTTC.

The chain employs TRBV7-2 and TRBJ2-3; 10 nucleotides line up with TRBD2. This CDR3 spans 15 amino acids. The V gene end was trimmed by 1 base and the J gene end by 6 bases; junction bases not matched to a gene: 4. From germline, CDR1 is SGHTA and CDR2 FQGNSA. CDR3 residues: CASSLGSGRWDTQYF. The CDR3, as DNA: TGTGCCAGCAGCTTAGGTAGCGGGAGGTGGGATACGCAGTATTTT.

At least ten counts were recorded for this clonotype. The chain has TRBV10-1 and TRBJ1-1, with D tentatively TRBD1 (6 bases). The germline V and J ends were trimmed by 0 bases and 3 bases, with 14 bases remaining between them. Germline V gives CDR1 WNHNN, CDR2 SYGVQD (reference sequence). The length of the CDR3 is 16 residues. CDR3 amino acids: CASSESIGQTDTEAFF. For the CDR3, the DNA is TGCGCCAGCAGTGAGTCGATCGGACAGACCGACACTGAAGCTTTCTTT.

V usage is TRBV12-3 or TRBV12-4 and J usage is TRBJ2-1, with TRBD2 as a possible D gene (6 bases). The CDR3 is made up of 14 amino acids. Deletions cut 8 bases from V and 6 bases from J, with 17 bases between. CDR3 protein: CASEEGPVGNEQFF. The CDR3 DNA reads as TGTGCCAGCGAGGAGGGCCCCGTAGGCAATGAGCAGTTCTTC.

This clonotype appeared a few times. The rearrangement links TRBV7-2 to TRBJ2-1; TRBD2 agrees at 9 bases. This CDR3 is 15 amino acids long. Trimming took 6 bases from V and 6 from J; bases not matched to a gene: 9. From germline, CDR1 is SGHTA and CDR2 FQGNSA. The CDR3 DNA reads as TGTGCCAGCAGAGGCACAGCGGGAGGTCGCAATGAGCAGTTCTTC. Its protein product is CASRGTAGGRNEQFF.

This clonotype was recorded a few times. Germline and junction disagree at one end, which may indicate a read error. This chain joins TRBV12-3 or TRBV12-4 and TRBJ2-5; D is possibly TRBD1 or TRBD2 (5 bases each). The CDR3 sequence is 11 residues long. The CDR3 region has the DNA TGTGCCAGCAGAGGGACCCACCTTTCCGTCTTC. This sequence encodes CASRGTHLSVF.

There are a few counts of this clonotype. This chain links TRBV20-1 with TRBJ1-5; 10 bases match TRBD1. This CDR3 spans 15 amino acids. J lost 7 bases, V lost 5 bases, and 11 bases had no gene match. Looked up from germline, CDR1 is DFQATT and CDR2 is SNEGSKA (reference sequence). In DNA, the CDR3 is TGCAGTGCTCTAAAGACAGGGGGCTCCAGGCAGCCCCAGCATTTT. Residues: CSALKTGGSRQPQHF.

This clonotype was picked up a small number of times. The gene calls are TRBV7-2 and TRBJ1-2, with 7 bases matching TRBD1. The V segment lost 5 bases and the J segment 3 bases; nucleotides outside the gene matches: 3. The CDR3 runs 13 residues. Germline V lookup: CDR1 SGHTA, CDR2 FQGNSA. The CDR3 here is CASSPGGYYGYTF. CDR3 nucleotides: TGTGCCAGCAGCCCAGGGGGGTACTATGGCTACACCTTC.

This clonotype was recorded a few times. The V call is TRBV7-9, the J call TRBJ2-2; D call uncertain. V gave up 10 bases and J gave up 5 bases, with 11 bases separating them. This CDR3 is 12 amino acids long. CDR1 SEHNR and CDR2 FQNEAQ come from the germline V gene (reference sequence). CDR3 nucleotides: TGTGCCACCTCCCTTGGGACCGGGGAGCTGTTTTTT. It specifies CATSLGTGELFF.

This clonotype was seen only a few times. V gene TRBV3-1 combines with J gene TRBJ2-1, with D tentatively TRBD2 (6 bases). CDR3 size: 14 residues. Per germline, CDR1 LGHDT and CDR2 YNNKEL (reference sequence). Trimming cost V 4 bases and J 8 bases, with 15 bases left between them. The CDR3 nucleotides read TGTGCCAGCAGCCTTCGGGACTCCGGCGATGAGCAGTTCTTC. Translated, it gives CASSLRDSGDEQFF.